Below, one TCR beta chain is given with its context. What it recognizes is unknown. The data derive from a study of PD-1 blockade in mismatch repair-deficient tumors. Study information: Enrolled about 2013-2017, patients had progressing, pretreated mismatch repair-deficient cancers of 12 to 13 types.

The protocol was immunoSEQ multiplex PCR, while the TCRdb copy is restricted to in-frame clones and leaves out a portion. The sample records more than 95,000 clones, about 88% being singletons. Whole-study findings and limits: Tumor-resident clones, often undetectable pretreatment in blood, expanded then contracted after pembrolizumab.

The length of the CDR3 is 18 residues. Trimming left V 3 bases short and J 2 bases short, with 23 bases between. Germline lookup yields CDR1 SGDLS and CDR2 YYNGEE. Every patient had mismatch repair deficiency by PCR or immunohistochemistry. A few pembrolizumab responders had their TCRs sequenced. The chain joins TRBV9 to TRBJ1-2; the D gene is possibly TRBD1 (6 bases). The sequence derives from an adult with mismatch repair-deficient cancer. Material: peripheral blood, obtained 44 weeks after starting pembrolizumab. The CDR3 nucleotides are TGTGCCAGCAGCGAGACAATCCCCAGGGGCAGGCGAAACTATGGCTACACCTTC. Translating it yields CASSETIPRGRRNYGYTF.